This T cell receptor beta chain was captured in a study of shared clonotypes between healthy human individuals. Study-wide results and limits: Across a few donors, naive CD4 shared approximately 4.5%, naive CD8 more than 3%, memory CD4 2.3%, memory CD8 0.4% to 0.5%.

This clone was observed at least ten times. Its target is unknown. The length of the CDR3 is 16 residues. The germline V gene has CDR1 GTSNPN and CDR2 SVGIG (reference sequence). With 2 bases clipped from V and 9 bases from J, the junction kept 7 bases outside the gene matches. Assay: immunoSEQ multiplex PCR; the TCRdb copy retains only in-frame clones and omits some. The table lists approximately 980,000 clones, 60% to 85% of them singletons. The V and J genes are TRBV30 and TRBJ2-1, with TRBD2 identical over 16 bases. The source of this sequence is a man between 18 and 35 years old in good health. Sequences were obtained from memory CD4+ T cells sorted from blood. Regarding subset: CD45RA-negative fraction. The CDR3 DNA follows: TGTGCCTGGAGTCAGGGACTAGCGGGAGGGCCAAGTGAGCAGTTCTTC. Translated: CAWSQGLAGGPSEQFF. Combining the CDR3 with reference TRBV30 and TRBJ2-1 gives the whole variable domain SQTIHQWPATLVQPVGSPLSLECTVEGTSNPNLYWYRQAAGRGLQLLFYSVGIGQISSEVPQNLSASRPQDRQFILSSKKLLLSDSGFYLCAWSQGLAGGPSEQFFGPGTRLTVL.